This T cell receptor beta chain was identified in a study of cytomegalovirus exposure and HLA in healthy donors. Overall study results and limits: A prior analysis recorded that most TCR beta V segments were productive about 87% or about 30% of the time. The authors assumed roughly uniform sequencing depth across donors for presence/absence analyses.

60 Vbeta and 13 Jbeta primers were used in PCR. The protocol was immunoSEQ multiplex PCR, while the TCRdb copy is restricted to in-frame clones and leaves out a portion. The profile shows around 190,000 clones, 81% of them singletons. Deletions cut 0 bases from V and 7 bases from J, with 22 bases between. This CDR3 has 18 amino acids. Germline CDR1 and CDR2: LGHNA and YSLEER. As to this clone: Its specificity is not known.

The TCR comes from a man aged 35 to 55 in good health and CMV-seropositive. The rearrangement uses TRBV4-3 and TRBJ2-1, with D possibly being TRBD1 (6 bases). The sample consisted of PBMCs. The CDR3 DNA follows: TGCGCCAGCAGCCAAGAAAGTGGTCCGTGGGGGCGGACTAATGAGCAGTTCTTC. Translating gives CASSQESGPWGRTNEQFF.